What follows describes a single T cell receptor beta chain. Its antigen is still unknown. No much larger clone exists at a distance of one base, and base qualities are not known. This entry belongs to a study of beta chain features in type 1 diabetes (dated by TCRdb to 2016 to 2018). In the study overall: No differences in mean age, gender distribution, total cell number or subset yield were found between patients and healthy donors. A total of around 110,000,000 sorted cells were examined across all samples, and RNA yield correlated strongly with the number of cells per subset. In the study, recently diagnosed type 1 diabetes patients and matched healthy donors were compared on the TCRB repertoires of their sorted circulating CD4+ T cell subsets. Whereas all 28 donors provided naive and central memory subsets, regulatory and stem cell-like memory subsets were isolated from just 8 patients and roughly eight healthy donors.

The High Capacity cDNA Reverse Transcription Kit was used to reverse transcribe all of the isolated RNA, meaning that expressed TCRB transcripts were what got sequenced. Deep immunoSEQ sequencing was performed on naive, central memory and regulatory T cell samples, with an average of around 3.5 million total reads per sample. Sorted cells were lysed in RLT buffer, and RNA was extracted using DNase-treated RNeasy Micro or Mini kits according to cell number. Each cell subset was processed separately to prevent cross-contamination, with patient and healthy donor samples processed together. The immunoSEQ multiplex PCR was used to amplify TCRB sequences from cDNA, generating 87-bp fragments that spanned the CDR3 region. The amplicons were sequenced using the Illumina HiSeq platform. The original methods were these. PCR bias was corrected computationally using synthetic template baselines, and reads within Hamming distance 2 were collapsed, with unmergeable singletons discarded. Reads were aligned against IMGT to assign V, D and J genes, CDR3 length and insertions or deletions at six rearrangement sites. Within each subset, clonotype counts were normalized to sorted cell number, after which true diversity and Gini coefficients were computed with the tcR R package. The overlap coefficient, calculated on TCRB nucleotide sequences, was used to measure repertoire sharing. Out-of-frame TCRB sequences from naive cells were analyzed as a proxy for the pre-selection repertoire. What TCRdb holds here is the immuneACCESS table cut down to in-frame rearrangements. Part of the clones is not present; checked against another copy, under half of the missing clones reflect an unresolved V gene, and the others are unexplained. D and trimming come from the DNA, and the V and J calls and clone size come from that table. The sample table holds roughly 330,000 clones, of which roughly 13% were seen once. The ten largest account for 0.015% of the sample.

Broader findings and caveats from the paper: Fewer insertions and more nucleotide deletions at VDJ recombination sites were observed in patients with type 1 diabetes, implying thymic rearrangement abnormalities. Because cDNA was sequenced instead of genomic DNA, activated cells with high expression could be over-represented, although the groups did not differ in activation or CD3 levels. A moderate but significant shortening of TCRB CDR3 length was observed in type 1 diabetes patients in all four CD4+ subsets. Only small numbers of individuals were included in the HLA sub-analyses, which left unresolved whether HLA type had any influence on TCRB rearrangement. PCR may preferentially amplify shorter templates, but because patient and control samples were amplified and corrected together, any resulting skew would affect both groups equally. Naive, central memory and regulatory TCRB repertoires appeared to be more similar among patients than among healthy donors.

From V the trimming removes 1 base and from J it removes 7 bases, while the gene matches leave 4 bases of the junction unaccounted for. The CDR3, cysteine through valine, is 14 amino acids long. The entry retains the CDR3 DNA only, 42 bases that are in frame from base 1. The germline V gene provides CDR1 SGHAT and CDR2 FQNNGV. Each donor gave one peripheral blood draw, averaging roughly 120 mL, which was collected into heparinised tubes. A BD FACSAria II was used to sort naive, central memory, regulatory and stem cell-like memory CD4+ T cells with a panel that included CD45RO, CCR7, CD25, CD127, CD95 and CD27. Every sorted population had a purity above 95%. Right away, PBMCs were isolated by Lymphoprep density gradient centrifugation and were stained directly, with no culture step. So that batch effects would be minimized, each experiment stained and sorted samples in pairs, pairing one healthy donor with one patient.

This receptor was taken from a woman aged 18-29 years with type 1 diabetes. This receptor chain uses TRBV11-2 and TRBJ2-7; TRBD1 matches 10 bases in the middle. The sequenced sample consisted of naive CD4+ T cells from blood. What the cell subset or site label conveys for this sample: true naive CD4+ T cells. Here the CDR3 is given as CASSLGDRGGEQYV. Here is the DNA: TGTGCCAGCAGCTTAGGGGACAGGGGCGGGGAGCAGTACGTC.